The 20 T cell receptor beta chains below come from one sample, sequenced in a study of response to subunit inactivated influenza vaccine. MiXCR, applied by TCRdb to the RT-PCR reads, yields one record per CDR3 protein. Of about 500,000 distinct CDR3 sequences detected, approximately 12% appear once; the ten largest clones hold around 13%. Here the sequenced sample was PBMCs from blood, taken roughly 45 days after vaccination. These receptors all come from a man over 45 who received an inactivated influenza vaccine.

This clonotype was seen at least ten times. V is TRBV27 and J is TRBJ2-7; 7 bases map to TRBD2. The CDR3 contains 13 residues. J lost 4 bases, V lost 6 bases, and 6 bases had no gene match. CDR1 MNHEY and CDR2 SMNVEV come from the germline V gene (reference sequence). CDR3 region: CASSGTKKYEQYF. CDR3 sequence (DNA): TGTGCCAGCAGCGGGACTAAAAAATACGAGCAGTACTTC.

This clonotype showed up just a few times. The CDR3 DNA reads as TGCAGTGCTAGACCAGGGGGTTACTATAGCAATCAGCCCCAGCATTTT. Amino acids: CSARPGGYYSNQPQHF. The chain joins TRBV20-1 to TRBJ1-5; 7 nucleotides align to TRBD1. The trim removed 2 bases at V and 0 bases at J, leaving 7 bases unmatched. The CDR3 contains 16 residues. Germline V gives CDR1 DFQATT, CDR2 SNEGSKA (reference sequence).

Ten or more counts support this clonotype. The chain uses TRBV12-3 or TRBV12-4 and TRBJ2-5, with 8 bases that match TRBD2. There are 17 residues in the CDR3. Losses at the gene ends were 5 bases for V and 4 bases for J; bases not matched to a gene: 15. The CDR3 spells CASSASSETAGGETQYF. CDR3 sequence (DNA): TGTGCCAGCAGTGCCTCTAGTGAGACCGCGGGGGGAGAGACCCAGTACTTC.

This clonotype has only a few counts. The CDR3 region is CASRQGYNQPQHF. As DNA, the CDR3 is TGTGCCAGCAGACAGGGATACAATCAGCCCCAGCATTTT. The rearrangement joins TRBV6-1 to TRBJ1-5, with D maybe TRBD1 (6 bases). The CDR3 is 13 amino acids. Germline V lookup: CDR1 MNHNS, CDR2 SASEGT. V lost 6 bases, J lost 3 bases, and 9 bases lay in between.

The J gene is TRBJ2-7, the V gene TRBV28; tentatively, D is TRBD1 (5 bases). The germline V gene encodes CDR1 MDHEN and CDR2 SYDVKM. This CDR3 is 16 amino acids long. The V end lost 4 bases, the J end lost 3 bases, and 19 bases lay between the germline ends. In DNA, the CDR3 is TGTGCCAGCAGTTCTACCTGGGCAGGGTCTATCTACGAGCAGTACTTC. Its protein is CASSSTWAGSIYEQYF.

This clonotype was seen more than once but under ten times. V and J are TRBV29-1 and TRBJ2-7; D ambiguous. V was cut by 6 bases and J by 5 bases, with 14 bases left in between. CDR3 length: 12 amino acids. From germline, CDR1 is SQVTM and CDR2 ANQGSEA. CDR3 in DNA: TGCAGCGTGACCGGGCCCGCCAACGAGCAGTACTTC. Protein sequence: CSVTGPANEQYF.

This clonotype showed up just a few times. V and J are TRBV7-9 and TRBJ2-3; no clear D gene. The germline V gene has CDR1 SEHNR and CDR2 FQNEAQ (reference sequence). V gave up 2 bases and J gave up 3 bases, with 9 bases separating them. The CDR3 is 14 residues long. The CDR3, as DNA: TGTGCCAGCAGCTTAAGGGCCGTGACAGATACGCAGTATTTT. Its protein product is CASSLRAVTDTQYF.

In this sample, this clonotype turned up many times. V gene TRBV6-6 combines with J gene TRBJ2-7; the match to TRBD1 covers 7 bases. This CDR3 contains 13 residues. Germline CDR1 MNHNY, CDR2 SVGAGI (reference sequence). The junction had 4 bases not matched to a gene; V was cut back by 5 bases and J by 3 bases. CDR3 in amino acids: CASSQTGSYEQYF. CDR3 nucleotides: TGTGCCAGCAGTCAGACAGGGAGCTACGAGCAGTACTTC.

This clonotype has only a few counts. This chain links TRBV15 with TRBJ2-7, with 7 positions matching TRBD2. Per the germline V gene, CDR1 is LNHNV and CDR2 is YYDKDF (reference sequence). This CDR3 comprises 16 residues. V was pared by 0 bases and J by 3 bases, with 8 bases of the junction left unmatched. The CDR3 protein is CATSRDGSGGIYEQYF. CDR3 bases: TGTGCCACCAGCAGAGATGGATCGGGAGGTATCTACGAGCAGTACTTC.

With respect to this clonotype: Being one base from a much bigger clone, this may be a read error. This chain links TRBV7-2 with TRBJ2-3; D is undetermined. Germline-derived CDR1 and CDR2 are SGHTA and FQGNSA. Trimming pared 3 bases from V and 3 bases from J, leaving 7 bases between. This CDR3 has 13 amino acids. The CDR3 DNA sequence: TGTGCCAGCAGCTTCGATCAGACAGATACGCAGTATTTT. Protein sequence: CASSFDQTDTQYF.

In its sample, this clonotype was seen a few times. This chain connects TRBV29-1 to TRBJ1-1; D not resolved. This CDR3 contains 13 residues. Trimming left V 7 bases short and J 0 bases short, with 12 bases between. Per the germline V gene, CDR1 is SQVTM and CDR2 is ANQGSEA. As DNA, the CDR3 is TGCAGCGCCTATCGGGCCCTGAACACTGAAGCTTTCTTT. Its translation: CSAYRALNTEAFF.

The chain joins TRBV12-3 or TRBV12-4 to TRBJ2-3; a possible D gene is TRBD2 (6 bases). Trimming cost V 1 base and J 0 bases, with 11 bases left between them. The length of the CDR3 is 16 residues. This chain's CDR3 is CASSLGWDWSTDTQYF. Written as DNA, the CDR3 is TGTGCCAGCAGTTTAGGCTGGGACTGGAGCACAGATACGCAGTATTTT.

This clonotype was recorded at least ten times. The gene calls are TRBV20-1 and TRBJ2-2; D may match TRBD1 or TRBD2 (5 bases each). With 1 base removed from V and 3 bases from J, the gap between germline ends came to 12 bases. The CDR3 is 15 residues long. The germline V gene encodes CDR1 DFQATT and CDR2 SNEGSKA (reference sequence). Written as DNA, the CDR3 is TGCAGTGCTAGAGTCCCCTTGGGGGACACCGGGGAGCTGTTTTTT. It yields the protein CSARVPLGDTGELFF.

The chain employs TRBV20-1 and TRBJ1-6, with 10 bases identical to TRBD1. V dropped 6 bases and J dropped 9; count of bases not matched to a gene: 8. Germline CDR1 and CDR2: DFQATT and SNEGSKA (reference sequence). The length of the CDR3 is 14 residues. CDR3 amino acids: CSAGTGTGVSPLHF. Here the CDR3 DNA reads TGCAGTGCAGGGACCGGGACAGGGGTTTCACCCCTCCACTTT.

This clonotype was seen repeatedly, ten times or more. V and J are TRBV12-3 or TRBV12-4 and TRBJ2-3; 11 bases are a match to TRBD2. This CDR3 contains 14 residues. V was pared by 7 bases and J by 4 bases, with 4 bases of the junction left unmatched. The CDR3 protein is CASTTSGSSDTQYF. DNA of the CDR3: TGTGCCAGCACTACTAGCGGGAGTTCAGATACGCAGTATTTT.

The V gene is TRBV7-9, the J gene TRBJ1-2, with D unclear. The CDR3 runs 13 residues. Germline V gene data show CDR1 as SEHNR and CDR2 as FQNEAQ (reference sequence). Trimming pared 3 bases from V and 2 bases from J, leaving 7 bases between. The CDR3 region is CASSFGLNYGYTF. As DNA, the CDR3 is TGTGCCAGCAGCTTTGGGTTGAACTATGGCTACACCTTC.

The V gene is TRBV5-1, the J gene TRBJ1-1; 11 bases are shared with TRBD1. From germline, CDR1 is SGHRS and CDR2 YFSETQ. CDR3 length: 16 amino acids. Trimming at V came to 5 bases and at J to 4 bases, leaving 10 bases not matched to a gene. CDR3 amino acids: CASSLGQGAIGTEAFF. The CDR3 region has the DNA TGCGCCAGCAGTCTCGGACAGGGGGCAATCGGCACTGAAGCTTTCTTT.

This clonotype was seen a handful of times. This chain joins TRBV25-1 and TRBJ1-4; D gene ambiguous. The CDR3 sequence is 18 residues long. Germline values: CDR1 MGHDK, CDR2 SYGVNS. V gave up 6 bases and J gave up 0 bases, with 20 bases separating them. This CDR3 is CASRNLGLLTATNEKLFF. DNA of the CDR3: TGTGCCAGCAGGAACCTCGGCCTGCTGACTGCAACTAATGAAAAACTGTTTTTT.

V gene TRBV7-2 combines with J gene TRBJ1-4, with 9 bases matching TRBD1. The germline CDR1 and CDR2 sequences are SGHTA and FQGNSA. This CDR3 spans 16 amino acids. V dropped 1 base and J dropped 5; count of bases not matched to a gene: 5. The CDR3 region has the DNA TGTGCCAGCAGCTTAGTAAAGGGGACAGGGAATGAAAAACTGTTTTTT. Amino acid sequence: CASSLVKGTGNEKLFF.

This clonotype showed up just a few times. The chain is built from TRBV4-3 and TRBJ2-7, with TRBD2 matching over 7 bases. The CDR3 is 16 amino acids. CDR1 LGHNA and CDR2 YSLEER come from the germline V gene. J gave up 2 bases and V 0 bases, and 7 bases lay outside the gene matches. CDR3 in amino acids: CASSQEYVGGAYEQYF. DNA for the CDR3: TGCGCCAGCAGCCAAGAATACGTGGGAGGGGCCTACGAGCAGTACTTC.